Below are 4 T cell receptor beta chains sequenced from a single sample in a study of blood T cell repertoires in COVID-19 (dated by TCRdb to the early 2020s). Libraries came from the immunoSEQ multiplex PCR assay. TCRdb's version of the immuneACCESS table is confined to in-frame rearrangements and falls short of the full clone set. An unresolved V gene accounts for under half of the shortfall where checked; the remainder is of unknown origin. Across this sample there are hundreds of thousands of clones, with approximately 89% seen only once. The ten largest clonotypes hold 6% to 6.5% of the sample. Sample: peripheral blood. These receptors were collected from a young woman with COVID-19, enrolled during active disease.

The chain joins TRBV6-2 or TRBV6-3 to TRBJ1-2, with 7 bases matching TRBD1. V shed 2 bases and J 2 bases; nucleotides not matched to a gene: 2. CDR3 length: 14 residues. Germline V CDR1 and CDR2: MNHEY, SVGEGT. CDR3 loop: CASSYGQVNYGYTF. DNA for the CDR3: TGTGCCAGCAGTTACGGACAGGTGAACTATGGCTACACCTTC.

As DNA, the CDR3 is TGTGCCAGCAGCTCTAGCCCCTACGAGCAGTACGTC. It yields the protein CASSSSPYEQYV. The V gene is TRBV11-2, the J gene TRBJ2-7; the D gene is possibly TRBD2 (5 bases). Germline V gene data show CDR1 as SGHAT and CDR2 as FQNNGV. Trimming stripped 4 bases from V and 2 bases from J, with 6 bases between. There are 12 residues in the CDR3.

Comments on this clone: The sample contains more than one DNA sequence encoding this CDR3. This CDR3 reads CASSLDRGRTEAFF. DNA of the CDR3: TGTGCCAGCAGTTTGGACAGGGGGCGAACTGAAGCTTTCTTT. The rearrangement joins TRBV27 to TRBJ1-1, with 11 positions matching TRBD1. The CDR3 has 14 residues. Losses at the gene ends were 3 bases for V and 5 bases for J; bases not matched to a gene: 2. Germline CDR1 and CDR2: MNHEY and SMNVEV (reference sequence).

The chain carries TRBV15 and TRBJ2-5; D uncertain. The CDR3 runs to 13 residues. V lost 0 bases, J lost 4 bases, and 6 bases lay in between. CDR1 is LNHNV, CDR2 YYDKDF, per germline (reference sequence). CDR3 sequence (DNA): TGTGCCACCAGCAGAGAGCCCGGAGAGACCCAGTACTTC. As protein: CATSREPGETQYF.